Included here is one T cell receptor (beta chain) sequence, with context. What it binds is not known. Molecular-barcoded quantitative 5'-RACE produced these TCR beta libraries. One entry per CDR3 protein results from TCRdb running MiXCR on the 5' RACE reads. The table lists roughly 700,000 distinct CDR3 sequences, around 20% of them singletons, with around 19% in the top ten. This specimen comes from a study of CD8 T cells in ankylosing spondylitis. General study points: Ankylosing spondylitis blood appeared to be characterized by a TCR beta motif of 8 or 9 highly homologous variants. According to the report, clones linked to the disease were significantly enriched in matched synovial fluid samples taken from ankylosing spondylitis patients. Past research had described some motif variants in reactive arthritis synovial fluid and blood.

Germline V gene data show CDR1 as DFQATT and CDR2 as SNEGSKA (reference sequence). The CDR3 totals 15 residues. V was shortened by 1 base and J by 6 bases, with 18 bases between the two germline ends. This sequence joins TRBV20-1 and TRBJ1-1, with D perhaps TRBD1 (6 bases). What was sequenced was blood, either unsorted or a sorted T cell fraction (not recorded which). The receptor comes from a male donor with ankylosing spondylitis. CDR3 bases: TGCAGTGCTAGAGGAATCTACGGGGGGCCGGCTGAAGCTTTCTTT. Encoded protein: CSARGIYGGPAEAFF.